This T cell receptor beta chain was profiled in a study of CXCR3-negative and CXCR3-positive naive CD8 T cells. For this clonotype: Its antigen is currently unknown.

Study outcomes and limitations: Fresh PBMCs were used in most assays, and CXCR3 expression partially decreased after cryopreservation. In naive cells, CXCR3-negative and CXCR3-positive subsets had similar TRBV-TRBJ usage; memory cells differed.

This CDR3 comprises 12 residues. Germline loops: CDR1 LNHNV, CDR2 YYDKDF (reference sequence). The TRB libraries of cDNA were built by UMI-labeled 5' RACE. No DNA is given; TCRdb re-called the 5' RACE reads and lists each CDR3 protein once. The data include tens of thousands of distinct CDR3 sequences; the top ten clones carry 3.5% to 5%. Every CD8+ T cell subset underwent triplicate sorting at some 300,000 cells apiece. Naivety in CD8+ T cells corresponded to a CD45RO-CCR7+CD27+CD95- phenotype. The sample was naive CXCR3- CD8+ T cells from blood. The subset denotes: CD45RO-CCR7+CD27+CD95- naive CD8+ T cells lacking CXCR3 (TNR3-). The source is a human donor in good health. Some clones in this sample may be carry-over from other donors' samples. The chain has TRBV15 and TRBJ1-1. The CDR3 loop is CATSSWNTEAFF.